These 9 T cell receptor beta chains share one sample of origin, sequenced in a study of T-cell reconstitution after alpha-beta-depleted transplantation in children. Molecular barcoding with unique molecular identifiers was used for the TCRbeta library. MiXCR was run by TCRdb on the PCR reads, yielding one entry per CDR3 protein. The sample consists of hundreds of thousands of distinct CDR3 sequences, about 10% of them appearing once. This specimen consisted of PBMCs from the stem cell graft donor, obtained from the stem cell graft. Every receptor here comes from a human donor who donated a stem cell graft to a child with acute myeloid leukemia.

The J gene is TRBJ2-3, the V gene TRBV25-1, with D tentatively TRBD1 (5 bases). The V gene's germline CDR1 is MGHDK and CDR2 SYGVNS. The CDR3 is 16 amino acids. Trimming cost V 3 bases and J 0 bases, with 13 bases left between them. The CDR3 loop reads CASSDLDTISTDTQYF. CDR3 DNA: TGTGCCAGCAGTGACCTGGACACGATTAGCACAGATACGCAGTATTTT. The full variable domain, rest sourced from reference TRBV25-1 and TRBJ2-3, is EADIYQTPRYLVIGTGKKITLECSQTMGHDKMYWYQQDPGMELHLIHYSYGVNSTEKGDLSSESTVSRIRTEHFPLTLESARPSHTSQYLCASSDLDTISTDTQYFGPGTRLTVL.

In this sample, this clonotype turned up many times. The rearrangement links TRBV6-2 or TRBV6-3 to TRBJ2-2; TRBD2 agrees at 7 bases. Germline V gene lookup returns CDR1 MNHEY and CDR2 SVGEGT. CDR3 length: 15 residues. V was clipped by 4 bases and J by 2 bases; unmatched bases: 4. In nucleotides, the CDR3 is TGTGCCAGCAGTTCCCGGACTAGTAACACCGGGGAGCTGTTTTTT. It yields the protein CASSSRTSNTGELFF.

This clonotype has more than one count but fewer than ten. Germline and junction disagree at one end, which may indicate a read error. The chain uses TRBV6-5 and TRBJ1-2; 7 positions agree with TRBD1. Germline loops: CDR1 MNHEY, CDR2 SVGAGI. This CDR3 comprises 11 residues. CDR3 protein: CASSSLGQQDF. CDR3 in DNA: TGTGCCAGCAGTTCACTGGGACAGCAGGACTTC.

The chain couples TRBV7-3 to TRBJ2-3; 8 bases align to TRBD2. Germline lookup yields CDR1 SGHTA and CDR2 FQGTGA. The CDR3 has 15 residues. J gave up 5 bases and V 3 bases, and 7 bases lay outside the gene matches. The CDR3 coding sequence is TGTGCCAGCAGCTTTGGAGCGGGAGACGAAGATACGCAGTATTTT. This sequence encodes CASSFGAGDEDTQYF.

Concerning this clonotype: This may stem from a read error, because a much larger clone lies one nucleotide away. The chain uses TRBV6-1 and TRBJ2-2; no clear D. This CDR3 comprises 15 residues. Germline V gives CDR1 MNHNS, CDR2 SASEGT. V lost 10 bases, J lost 1 base, and 16 bases lay in between. Written as DNA, the CDR3 is TGTGCCACCTATGCCTGGGGAAGGAACACCGGGGAGCTGTTTTTT. It is translated as CATYAWGRNTGELFF.

The gene calls are TRBV20-1 and TRBJ2-1; no clear D. V was pared by 7 bases and J by 2 bases, with 9 bases between. From germline, CDR1 is DFQATT and CDR2 SNEGSKA (reference sequence). The CDR3 is made up of 12 amino acids. CDR3 loop: CSGDGTYNEQFF. CDR3 in DNA: TGCAGTGGAGACGGTACCTACAATGAGCAGTTCTTC.

In its sample, this clonotype was seen a few times. V gene TRBV29-1 combines with J gene TRBJ2-5; D gene unclear. Germline CDR1 is SQVTM and CDR2 is ANQGSEA. The CDR3 is made up of 16 amino acids. Trimming took off 0 bases at V and 4 bases at J, with 18 bases between the two ends. The DNA of the CDR3 is TGCAGCGTTGAAGATGGGTTTACGGCTACTCCAGAGACCCAGTACTTC. It codes for CSVEDGFTATPETQYF. The full variable domain, in which reference TRBV29-1 and TRBJ2-5 provide the parts outside the CDR3, is SAVISQKPSRDICQRGTSLTIQCQVDSQVTMMFWYRQQPGQSLTLIATANQGSEATYESGFVIDKFPISRPNLTFSTLTVSNMSPEDSSIYLCSVEDGFTATPETQYFGPGTRLLVL.

This clonotype was seen more than once but under ten times. The chain is built from TRBV30 and TRBJ1-2; 9 bases match TRBD1. Trimming at V came to 1 base and at J to 7 bases, leaving 13 bases not matched to a gene. This CDR3 spans 16 amino acids. Looked up from germline, CDR1 is GTSNPN and CDR2 is SVGIG (reference sequence). The CDR3 DNA reads as TGTGCCTGGAGTGCGGGGACAGGGAATATAGTTGGTGGCTACACCTTC. Its protein is CAWSAGTGNIVGGYTF.

In this sample, this clonotype turned up many times. The CDR3 sequence: CASSLSLAGVGYNEQFF. DNA for the CDR3: TGTGCCAGCAGCTTGTCCCTAGCGGGAGTCGGCTACAATGAGCAGTTCTTC. This chain uses TRBV11-2 with TRBJ2-1; 10 nucleotides line up with TRBD2. The CDR3 runs 17 residues. Germline V gene lookup returns CDR1 SGHAT and CDR2 FQNNGV. Trimming cost V 3 bases and J 3 bases; bases outside gene matches: 8.